This TCR beta chain was sequenced in a study of T cell responses to AZD1222 COVID-19 vaccine. The study's findings and limits: Donors skewed white British and female; clonal diversity was possibly underestimated.

In regard to this clone: Its antigen remains unidentified.

The V end was cut by 0 bases, the J end by 4 bases, with 8 bases between. The CDR3 sequence is 13 residues long. Germline V gene sequence: CDR1 GTSNPN, CDR2 SVGIG (reference sequence). Sequencing was performed with immunoSEQ multiplex PCR; in TCRdb, only in-frame clones are kept and a portion is missing. This sample has fewer than 120,000 clones; around 93% occur once, and the top ten carry about 8.3%. The sample was peripheral blood, taken on day 0 of AZD1222 vaccination. This chain joins TRBV30 and TRBJ2-3; TRBD2 might be the D (5 bases). This sequence originates from an adult in good health. The CDR3 DNA reads TGTGCCTGGAGTGTACTAGGTGCAGATACGCAGTATTTT. Protein: CAWSVLGADTQYF.